Listed here are 30 T cell receptor beta chains from one sample, sequenced in a study of tumor and adjacent non-tumor tissue in lung cancer. No cell sorting was done before RNA was extracted from the tissue. The normal lung tissue was taken more than 3 cm from the tumor edge. A modified ARM-PCR protocol with three rounds of nested PCR amplified TCRbeta. MiXCR was run by TCRdb on the multiplex PCR reads, yielding one entry per CDR3 protein. The repertoire consists of 90,000 to 100,000 distinct CDR3 sequences, with approximately 80% occurring once and the leading ten covering around 30%. Material: distant non-tumor lung tissue. The receptors were gathered from a man between 60 and 75 years old with small cell lung cancer.

Turning to this clonotype: At one end, the junction sequence differs from germline, possibly due to a read error. V gene TRBV11-1 combines with J gene TRBJ1-1; D possibly corresponds to TRBD1 (5 bases). From germline, CDR1 is SGHAT and CDR2 FQDESV (reference sequence). The CDR3 has 15 residues. The CDR3 DNA follows: TGTGCCAGCACCTTAGGGCACCGCATGGACACTAAAGCTTTCTTT. This translates into CASTLGHRMDTKAFF.

The chain joins TRBV10-2 to TRBJ2-7; 8 bases are shared with TRBD2. This CDR3 is 18 amino acids long. CDR1 and CDR2 (germline): WSHSY, SAAADI. CDR3 DNA sequence: TGCGCCAGCAGTGAGGGGTTCTCAGACGGGAGGGCCCTCGACGAGCAGTACGTA. Protein: CASSEGFSDGRALDEQYV.

On this clonotype itself: This may be a read error: a much more frequent sequence differs by one nucleotide. The gene calls are TRBV28 and TRBJ2-7; D not certain. Trimming removed 2 bases at V and 0 bases at J, with 11 bases between. CDR3 size: 15 residues. Germline loops: CDR1 MDHEN, CDR2 SYDVKM. In DNA form, the CDR3 reads TGTGCCAGCAGTTTAATAACGACGTACTCCTACGAGCAGTACTTC. Residues: CASSLITTYSYEQYF.

To note about this clonotype: This CDR3 is missing its conserved last phenylalanine or tryptophan, likely due to a read error. This sequence joins TRBV12-3 or TRBV12-4 and TRBJ1-5; 10 bases are a match to TRBD1. This CDR3 is built from 14 residues. In DNA, the CDR3 is TGTGTCAGCAACCGACAGGGGGCAGGTCAGCCCCAGCATCTT. Its translation is CVSNRQGAGQPQHL.

Comments on this clonotype: This may stem from a read error, because a much larger clone lies one nucleotide away. The chain links TRBV5-1 to TRBJ2-1; D remains unclear. Germline lookup yields CDR1 SGHRS and CDR2 YFSETQ. The CDR3 is 12 amino acids. CDR3 region: CASSLAANGQFF. The CDR3 DNA sequence: TGCGCCAGCAGCTTGGCCGCGAATGGGCAGTTCTTC.

Note on this clonotype: Given a much more abundant clone one base away, this may be a read error. This rearrangement joins TRBV15 to TRBJ2-1; D may be TRBD2 (5 bases). Per the germline V gene, CDR1 is LNHNV and CDR2 is YYDKDF (reference sequence). This CDR3 contains 13 residues. Between the trimmed V and J ends, which lost 6 bases and 4 bases, there was a span of 10 bases. CDR3 sequence (DNA): TGTGCCACCAGAACCTCGGGGTACAATGAGCAGTTCTTC. Protein product: CATRTSGYNEQFF. The full variable domain, its missing parts supplied by reference TRBV15 and TRBJ2-1, is DAMVIQNPRYQVTQFGKPVTLSCSQTLNHNVMYWYQQKSSQAPKLLFHYYDKDFNNEADTPDNFQSRRPNTSFCFLDIRSPGLGDTAMYLCATRTSGYNEQFFGPGTRLTVL.

This clonotype was recorded a few times. The chain combines TRBV11-2 with TRBJ2-7; no reliable D call. CDR1 and CDR2 (germline): SGHAT, FQNNGV. This CDR3 has 13 residues. The CDR3 is CASSLAGFHEQYV. The CDR3 coding sequence is TGTGCCAGCAGCTTAGCTGGCTTCCACGAGCAGTACGTT.

As for this clonotype: A much larger clone lies one base from this, so it may be a read error. The J gene is TRBJ2-1, the V gene TRBV10-3; TRBD1 aligns across 9 bases. Per the germline V gene, CDR1 is ENHRY and CDR2 is SYGVKD. The V and J ends lost 4 bases and 5 bases, in that order; junction bases with no gene match: 3. This CDR3 contains 14 residues. The CDR3 DNA sequence: TGTGCCATCAGTGGCGACAGGGGGAACAATGAGCAGTTCTTC. This codes for CAISGDRGNNEQFF.

In regard to this clonotype: It is likely a read error, because the conserved phenylalanine at the end of the CDR3 is missing. V gene TRBV6-6 combines with J gene TRBJ2-3; possibly TRBD1 or TRBD2 for D (5 bases each). The CDR3 contains 15 residues. From germline, CDR1 is MNHNY and CDR2 SVGAGI (reference sequence). The DNA of the CDR3 is TGTGCCAGCAGTCGGGGCCGGCCCTTCACAGATATGCAGTATATT. Protein sequence: CASSRGRPFTDMQYI.

With regard to this clonotype: Germline and junction disagree at one end, which may indicate a read error. The V and J genes are TRBV28 and TRBJ2-3; 7 nucleotides agree with TRBD1. From germline, CDR1 is MDHEN and CDR2 SYDVKM. The CDR3 is made up of 16 amino acids. The CDR3 DNA follows: TGTGGCAGCAGCCGAGGACAGGATTTACGCACAGATACAAAGTATTTT. It encodes CGSSRGQDLRTDTKYF.

Concerning this clonotype: Since no conserved phenylalanine or tryptophan closes the CDR3, a read error is the likely cause. No DNA is shown, since the ends of the CDR3 on it are uncertain; the CDR3 is the one TCRdb lists. The chain combines TRBV6-5 with TRBJ2-1; the D call of TRBD1 is as the table states it, not checked on the DNA. Germline V gene sequence: CDR1 MNHEY, CDR2 SVGAGI. 15 amino acids form the CDR3, both terminal residues included. The CDR3 is CASSYSGGVGNVQFY.

CDR3 sequence (DNA): TGTGCCAGCAGCCCCCATGGTTCTGGCAAAAACATTCAGTACTTC. This sequence encodes CASSPHGSGKNIQYF. The chain joins TRBV5-5 to TRBJ2-4; D not certain. The germline V and J ends were trimmed by 4 bases and 3 bases, with 14 bases remaining between them. The CDR3 totals 15 residues. Germline V CDR1 and CDR2: SGHKS, YYEKEE (reference sequence).

This clonotype came up many times. This chain uses TRBV12-3 or TRBV12-4 with TRBJ2-1; TRBD2 aligns across 12 bases. CDR3 length: 16 amino acids. V dropped 6 bases and J dropped 4; count of bases not matched to a gene: 7. The CDR3 here is CASSTRLAGVYNEQFF. In DNA form, the CDR3 reads TGTGCCAGCAGCACCAGACTAGCGGGAGTTTACAATGAGCAGTTCTTC.

Turning to this clonotype: A much larger clone is a single base away; this may be a read error. This chain uses TRBV20-1 with TRBJ2-7; D is unclear. The CDR3 extends over 11 amino acids. Trimming cost V 5 bases and J 4 bases, with 9 bases left between them. Germline loops: CDR1 DFQATT, CDR2 SNEGSKA (reference sequence). The CDR3 here is CSALNTYEQYF. DNA of the CDR3: TGCAGTGCTCTAAACACTTACGAGCAGTACTTC.

For this clonotype: An end of the junction does not agree with germline; a read error may underlie this. The V gene is TRBV11-2, the J gene TRBJ1-4; D is unresolved. This CDR3 is built from 15 residues. Per the germline V gene, CDR1 is SGHAT and CDR2 is FQNNGV. The CDR3: CAISSTGLANAKLFF. CDR3 sequence (DNA): TGTGCCATCAGCTCAACCGGACTGGCCAATGCAAAACTGTTTTTT.

This chain uses TRBV11-2 with TRBJ1-6; maybe TRBD1 (5 bases). The CDR3 runs 15 residues. Germline-derived CDR1 and CDR2 are SGHAT and FQNNGV. Trimming stripped 8 bases from V and 7 bases from J, with 18 bases between. This CDR3 reads CASGRAWVFNSPLHF. The CDR3 DNA follows: TGTGCCAGCGGCAGGGCCTGGGTCTTCAATTCACCCCTCCACTTT.

Concerning this clonotype itself: The CDR3 does not end in the conserved phenylalanine or tryptophan, so this is likely a read error. Because the CDR3's place on the DNA is in doubt, the DNA is left out and the CDR3 is given as listed by TCRdb. This chain joins TRBV5-1 and TRBJ1-1. The CDR3 length equals 13 residues, ends included. The V gene's germline CDR1 is SGHRS and CDR2 YFSETQ. CDR3: CASKDTKNTEALL.

On this clonotype: A read error is likely, as this CDR3 ends without the conserved phenylalanine or tryptophan. J is TRBJ2-1 and V is TRBV11-2, with D tentatively TRBD2 (5 bases). The CDR3 sequence is 15 residues long. Germline values: CDR1 SGHAT, CDR2 FQNNGV. The CDR3 DNA follows: TGTGCCAGCAGCCTAGAAAATAGAGGGTACAATGAGCAGTTCTTA. It yields the protein CASSLENRGYNEQFL.

About this clonotype: It is likely a read error, because the conserved phenylalanine at the end of the CDR3 is missing. The chain joins TRBV4-1 to TRBJ2-7; tentative D call: TRBD1 (5 bases). Looked up from germline, CDR1 is MGHRA and CDR2 is YSYEKL. The CDR3 length is 13 residues. Deletions cut 6 bases from V and 3 bases from J, with 12 bases between. The CDR3 DNA sequence: TGCGCCAGCAGTTTCGACAGATGCTACGAGCAGTACATC. This translates into CASSFDRCYEQYI.

The CDR3 protein is CASIRGGQNTEAFF. The CDR3 DNA follows: TGTGCCAGCATACGGGGCGGACAGAACACTGAAGCTTTCTTT. The chain employs TRBV6-1 and TRBJ1-1; D might be TRBD1 (5 bases). CDR1 and CDR2 from the germline V gene are MNHNS and SASEGT. The CDR3 runs 14 residues. V was trimmed by 7 bases and J by 1 base, leaving 13 bases between them.

With respect to this clonotype: An end of the junction differs from the germline gene, which may be a read error. This chain joins TRBV6-1 and TRBJ1-2; D uncertain. From germline, CDR1 is MNHNS and CDR2 SASEGT. The CDR3 is made up of 12 amino acids. The CDR3 here is CASSEFVHGHTF. In nucleotides, the CDR3 is TGTGCCAGTAGTGAATTTGTCCATGGCCACACCTTC.

As regards this clonotype: Because it lacks the conserved phenylalanine or tryptophan at the end, this CDR3 is likely a read error. This rearrangement joins TRBV10-2 to TRBJ2-2, with D perhaps matching TRBD2 (6 bases). The CDR3 length is 16 residues. Trimming took 8 bases from V and 0 from J, leaving 16 bases between them. CDR1 WSHSY and CDR2 SAAADI come from the germline V gene. In DNA, the CDR3 is TGCGCCAGCCATGGAGGGGAATTAGCGAACACCGGGGAGCTGTTTTAT. Its protein product is CASHGGELANTGELFY.

The CDR3 spells CASGSYNCGLAGEERQFF. For the CDR3, the DNA is TGTGCCAGCGGCTCATATAATTGCGGACTAGCGGGAGAGGAGCGACAGTTCTTC. V is TRBV11-2 and J is TRBJ2-1, with TRBD2 identical over 13 bases. Germline lookup yields CDR1 SGHAT and CDR2 FQNNGV. CDR3 length: 18 residues. Germline trimming cut 8 bases from V and 13 bases from J; bases unmatched to any gene: 23.

Comment on this clonotype: The junction and the germline gene differ at one end; a read error may be behind it. J is TRBJ2-1 and V is TRBV11-3, with a possible D match to TRBD2 (6 bases). The CDR3 is 14 residues long. The V gene's germline CDR1 is SGHNT and CDR2 YENEEA. The CDR3 sequence: CASSSCGIDNGQFF. The CDR3 nucleotides read TGTGCCAGCAGCTCCTGCGGGATAGACAATGGGCAGTTTTTC. Full variable domain (remainder filled in from reference TRBV11-3 and TRBJ2-1): EAGVVQSPRYKIIEKKQPVAFWCNPISGHNTLYWYLQNLGQGPELLIRYENEEAVDDSQLPKDRFSAERLKGVDSTLKIQPAELGDSAVYLCASSSCGIDNGQFFGPGTRLTVL.

The gene calls are TRBV2 and TRBJ2-3; D perhaps matches TRBD1 (6 bases). Germline values: CDR1 SNHLY, CDR2 FYNNEI. Trimming cost V 3 bases and J 14 bases, with 21 bases left between them. The CDR3 extends over 14 amino acids. The CDR3 region is CASSEIQGTDTPYF. The CDR3 bases are TGTGCCAGCAGTGAGATACAGGGCACAGATACACCGTATTTT. The full variable domain, in which reference TRBV2 and TRBJ2-3 provide the parts outside the CDR3, is EPEVTQTPSHQVTQMGQEVILRCVPISNHLYFYWYRQILGQKVEFLVSFYNNEISEKSEIFDDQFSVERPDGSNFTLKIRSTKLEDSAMYFCASSEIQGTDTPYFGPGTRLTVL.

For this clonotype: An end of the junction differs from the germline gene, which may be a read error. The V gene is TRBV6-5, the J gene TRBJ2-1, with 7 bases matching TRBD1. The CDR3 extends over 13 amino acids. Germline lookup yields CDR1 MNHEY and CDR2 SVGAGI. The CDR3 nucleotides are TGTGTCAGCAGTTACTACAGGGGAAGTGAGCAGTTCTTC. This codes for CVSSYYRGSEQFF.

The rearrangement joins TRBV6-1 to TRBJ1-4, with D uncertain. Germline V gives CDR1 MNHNS, CDR2 SASEGT. CDR3 size: 15 residues. The V gene lost 6 bases and the J gene lost 10 bases, with 21 bases spanning the gap. CDR3 bases: TGTGCCAGCAGCGCTATGACGGGAGGTGGTGGAAAACTGTTTTTT. The encoded protein is CASSAMTGGGGKLFF.

The V gene is TRBV29-1, the J gene TRBJ2-2; D unclear. The ends were cut back, 5 bases at V and 12 bases at J, with 19 bases in the middle. This CDR3 has 13 amino acids. CDR1 and CDR2 from the germline V gene are SQVTM and ANQGSEA. CDR3 residues: CSVRSANTGKLFF. The CDR3 nucleotides read TGCAGCGTTAGGTCAGCGAACACTGGGAAGCTGTTTTTT.

This clonotype was detected only a few times. The rearrangement joins TRBV20-1 to TRBJ2-5; no firm D call. Germline CDR1 and CDR2: DFQATT and SNEGSKA (reference sequence). The V and J ends lost 6 bases and 5 bases respectively, with 10 bases between them. The CDR3 runs to 11 residues. The CDR3 coding sequence is TGCAGTGCCACAAACGGGGAGACCCAGTACTTC. Translation: CSATNGETQYF.

Remarks on this clonotype: Compared with germline, one end of the junction differs, possibly owing to a read error. The chain uses TRBV29-1 and TRBJ2-1; 9 nucleotides align to TRBD1. This CDR3 has 12 amino acids. CDR1 is SQVTM, CDR2 ANQGSEA, per germline. Here the CDR3 DNA reads TGCAGCGTCAAGACAGGGGGAAATGTGCAGTTCTTC. It is translated as CSVKTGGNVQFF.